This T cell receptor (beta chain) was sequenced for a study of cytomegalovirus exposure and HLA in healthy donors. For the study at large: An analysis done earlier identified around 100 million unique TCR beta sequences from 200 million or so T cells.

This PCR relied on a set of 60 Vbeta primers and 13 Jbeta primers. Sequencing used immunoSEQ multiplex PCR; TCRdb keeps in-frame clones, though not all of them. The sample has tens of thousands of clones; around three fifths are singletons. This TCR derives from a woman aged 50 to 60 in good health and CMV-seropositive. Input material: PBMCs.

The CDR3 sequence: CASSLSPAGGGAVETQYF. CDR3 nucleotide sequence: TGTGCCAGCAGCTTATCCCCGGCTGGCGGGGGGGCCGTAGAGACCCAGTACTTC. V is TRBV7-8 and J is TRBJ2-5; 9 bases map to TRBD2. CDR1 and CDR2 (germline): SGHVS, FQNEAQ. The CDR3 has 18 residues. V was clipped by 2 bases and J by 4 bases; unmatched bases: 14.